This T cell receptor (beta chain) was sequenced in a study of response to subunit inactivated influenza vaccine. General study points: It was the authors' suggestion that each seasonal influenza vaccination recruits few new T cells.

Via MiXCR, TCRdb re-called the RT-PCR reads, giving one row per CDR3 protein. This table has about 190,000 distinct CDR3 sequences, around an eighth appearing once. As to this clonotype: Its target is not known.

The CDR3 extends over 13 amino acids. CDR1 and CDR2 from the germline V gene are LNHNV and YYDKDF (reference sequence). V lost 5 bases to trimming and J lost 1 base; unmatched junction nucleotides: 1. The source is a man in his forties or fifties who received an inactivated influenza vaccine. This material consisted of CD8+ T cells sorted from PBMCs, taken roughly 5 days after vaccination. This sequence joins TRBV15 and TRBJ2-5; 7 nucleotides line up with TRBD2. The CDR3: CATSPSGQETQYF. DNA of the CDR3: TGTGCCACCAGCCCTAGCGGCCAAGAGACCCAGTACTTC.